This TCR beta chain stems from a study of CD8+CD57+ T cells in acquired aplastic anemia. Study overall: When averaged, DNA from sorted CD4+ and CD8+ cells came to 3 to 3.5 ug. Read counts for CD4+ cells (from healthy donors) averaged roughly 10 million. Study results and limitations: CD8+ Simpson's diversity did not differ significantly between patients and controls.

TCR beta VDJ and CDR3 profiling used genomic DNA as template. One entry per CDR3 protein, called by TCRdb with MiXCR from the reads. The table records some 82,000 distinct CDR3 sequences, over 35% of them present only once. This clonotype was observed a few times. Its antigen is not identified. This TCR was sampled from a human donor in good health, serving as a control. Input material: sorted CD4+, CD8+, or CD8+CD57+ T cells (not recorded which) from PBMCs.

This chain's CDR3 is CASSTLTGHKTQYF. The CDR3, as DNA: TGTGCCAGCAGTACCCTCACAGGGCATAAGACCCAGTACTTC. V is TRBV2 and J is TRBJ2-5, with D perhaps TRBD1 (6 bases). V dropped 5 bases and J dropped 6 bases, with 16 bases sitting between them. Germline assignment: CDR1 SNHLY and CDR2 FYNNEI. CDR3 length: 14 amino acids.